This TCR beta chain comes out of a study of blood T cell repertoires in COVID-19. TCRdb's copy holds only in-frame clones and misses some; the assay was immunoSEQ multiplex PCR. The sample consists of 200,000 to 250,000 clones, around 86% of them appearing once. The sequencing sample was made of peripheral blood. The receptor was isolated from a man in his thirties or forties who had recovered from COVID-19.

Here the CDR3 DNA reads TGCGCCAGCAGTGAAGGGAAGGTGGGGAGGACTGAAGCTTTCTTT. Its protein product is CASSEGKVGRTEAFF. This chain connects TRBV10-2 to TRBJ1-1; D ambiguous. V was cut by 3 bases and J by 5 bases, with 16 bases left in between. This CDR3 has 15 amino acids. Germline V CDR1 and CDR2: WSHSY, SAAADI.